Listed below are T cell receptor beta chains from one sample, sequenced in a study of T cells in Graves' hyperthyroidism and ophthalmopathy. TCRdb analysed the multiplex PCR reads with MiXCR anew, one entry per CDR3 protein. Among 500,000 to 650,000 distinct CDR3 sequences listed, 40% to 50% were seen once. The sample taken for sequencing was peripheral blood or thyroid tissue (not recorded which). These receptors were taken from an adult woman with Graves' disease, either hyperthyroidism or ophthalmopathy (not recorded which). Each CDR3 is given with its conserved first and last residue. The D gene is left open where the match is weak. Some rows have no size entry. The others give once, few or many, or a class for an expanded clone.

D gene: NA; J gene: TRBJ1-2; clone size: NA; V gene: TRBV28; CDR3 DNA: TGTGCCAGCAGCTCGGGGGAGTATGGCTACACCTTC; CDR3 protein: CASSSGEYGYTF
D gene: TRBD1; J gene: TRBJ1-5; clone size: NA; V gene: TRBV11-3; CDR3 DNA: TGTGCCAGCAGCGTTCGACAGGGTGGCCAGCCCCAGCATTTT; CDR3 protein: CASSVRQGGQPQHF
D gene: TRBD1; J gene: TRBJ1-4; clone size: NA; V gene: TRBV29-1; CDR3 DNA: TGCAGCGTTGAAAACCGGGACAGCGGACTTGAAAAACTGTTTTTT; CDR3 protein: CSVENRDSGLEKLFF
D gene: TRBD1; J gene: TRBJ1-5; clone size: few; V gene: TRBV20-1; CDR3 DNA: TGCAGTGCTAGCGGGACAGGGGCGAGCAATCAGCCCCAGCATTTT; CDR3 protein: CSASGTGASNQPQHF
D gene: NA; J gene: TRBJ2-7; clone size: many; V gene: TRBV5-1; CDR3 DNA: TGCGCCAGCAGCTTTGGGACGGACCCTGAGCGGGAGCAGTACTTC; CDR3 protein: CASSFGTDPEREQYF
D gene: TRBD2; J gene: TRBJ2-3; clone size: few; V gene: TRBV4-2; CDR3 DNA: TGTGCCAGCAGCCGAGGACTAGCGGGAGGGACCCGCACAGATACGCAGTATTTT; CDR3 protein: CASSRGLAGGTRTDTQYF
D gene: NA; J gene: TRBJ2-5; clone size: NA; V gene: TRBV20-1; CDR3 DNA: TGCAGTGCTAGAGAAGGGGGAGGCCCAAGGGTCGGGACCCAGTACTTC; CDR3 protein: CSAREGGGPRVGTQYF
D gene: NA; J gene: TRBJ2-7; clone size: NA; V gene: TRBV24-1; CDR3 DNA: TGTGCCACCAGTGATTCGGGACGGGGCAACTCCTACGGGCAGTACTTC; CDR3 protein: CATSDSGRGNSYGQYF
D gene: NA; J gene: TRBJ2-7; clone size: few; V gene: TRBV2; CDR3 DNA: TGTGCCAGCAGTGAATTGGGATGGTACGAGCAGTACTTC; CDR3 protein: CASSELGWYEQYF
D gene: NA; J gene: TRBJ2-6; clone size: NA; V gene: TRBV15; CDR3 DNA: TGTGCCACCAGCAGAGAGACAGGGGCCAACGTCCTGACTTTC; CDR3 protein: CATSRETGANVLTF
D gene: NA; J gene: TRBJ2-3; clone size: many; V gene: TRBV5-4; CDR3 DNA: TGTGCCAGCAGCGGACGGGATTTACTCACAGATACGCAGTATTTT; CDR3 protein: CASSGRDLLTDTQYF
D gene: TRBD2; J gene: TRBJ2-1; clone size: once; V gene: TRBV12-3/TRBV12-4; CDR3 DNA: TGTGCCAGCAGTTCCCCGGGACTAGCGATTGAGCAGTTCTTC; CDR3 protein: CASSSPGLAIEQFF
D gene: TRBD1; J gene: TRBJ2-5; clone size: once; V gene: TRBV7-2; CDR3 DNA: TGTGCCAGCAGCCAAGAGGGCGGGACAGGGGGCGGAGAAGAGACCCAGTACTTC; CDR3 protein: CASSQEGGTGGGEETQYF
D gene: NA; J gene: TRBJ2-6; clone size: NA; V gene: TRBV27; CDR3 DNA: TGTGCCAGCGGGACAAACCTGACTTTC; CDR3 protein: CASGTNLTF
D gene: NA; J gene: TRBJ2-7; clone size: NA; V gene: TRBV19; CDR3 DNA: TGTGCCAGTAGTATAGATGAGGCAGCAACCGGGGAGCTGTACTTC; CDR3 protein: CASSIDEAATGELYF
D gene: NA; J gene: TRBJ1-1; clone size: many; V gene: TRBV29-1; CDR3 DNA: TGCAGCGTCTCACCGTACGGGGGAATGGGCACTGAAGCTTTCTTT; CDR3 protein: CSVSPYGGMGTEAFF
D gene: TRBD1; J gene: TRBJ2-5; clone size: NA; V gene: TRBV29-1; CDR3 DNA: TGCAGCGTTAAGACAGGGAGCAATCAGCCCCAGTACTTC; CDR3 protein: CSVKTGSNQPQYF
D gene: TRBD1; J gene: TRBJ2-7; clone size: many; V gene: TRBV20-1; CDR3 DNA: TGCAGTGCTGAACCTCGGGACAGGGCCTACGAGCAGTACTTC; CDR3 protein: CSAEPRDRAYEQYF
D gene: TRBD2; J gene: TRBJ2-5; clone size: once; V gene: TRBV6-1; CDR3 DNA: TGTGCCAGCAGTACATATCGAGGACTAGCGGGAGGGGGGACCCAGTACTTC; CDR3 protein: CASSTYRGLAGGGTQYF
D gene: NA; J gene: TRBJ1-2; clone size: many; V gene: TRBV5-1; CDR3 DNA: TGCGCCAGCAGACCGACAACCGGGACGTATGGCTACACCTTC; CDR3 protein: CASRPTTGTYGYTF
D gene: NA; J gene: TRBJ2-3; clone size: NA; V gene: TRBV11-1; CDR3 DNA: TGTGCCAGCAGCTTAACCAGCCGCACAGATACGCAGTATTTT; CDR3 protein: CASSLTSRTDTQYF
D gene: NA; J gene: TRBJ1-2; clone size: NA; V gene: TRBV15; CDR3 DNA: TGTGCCACCAGCAGAGATCCGGGTGGGGTCCTCTATGGCTACACCTTC; CDR3 protein: CATSRDPGGVLYGYTF
D gene: NA; J gene: TRBJ1-5; clone size: NA; V gene: TRBV20-1; CDR3 DNA: TGCAGTGCGAGTCGGCCCCAGCATTTT; CDR3 protein: CSASRPQHF
D gene: NA; J gene: TRBJ2-7; clone size: NA; V gene: TRBV7-8; CDR3 DNA: TGTGCCAGCAGCGTAAGTAGGGATCACCGGGACAACTCCTACGAGCAGTACTTC; CDR3 protein: CASSVSRDHRDNSYEQYF
D gene: NA; J gene: TRBJ2-6; clone size: many; V gene: TRBV5-4; CDR3 DNA: TGTGCCAGCACAGAGAAAAGCTCTGGGGCCAACGTCCTGACTTTC; CDR3 protein: CASTEKSSGANVLTF
D gene: TRBD1; J gene: TRBJ1-1; clone size: NA; V gene: TRBV20-1; CDR3 DNA: TGCAGTGCTAGTATTCGACAGGGCCGGACTGAAGCTTTCTTT; CDR3 protein: CSASIRQGRTEAFF
D gene: NA; J gene: TRBJ1-6; clone size: once; V gene: TRBV7-2; CDR3 DNA: TGTGCCAGCAGCTCTGCAGTAGACCTTTACGATAATTCACCCCTCCACTTT; CDR3 protein: CASSSAVDLYDNSPLHF
D gene: TRBD1; J gene: TRBJ2-7; clone size: many; V gene: TRBV29-1; CDR3 DNA: TGCAGCGTTGTTGGGGCGAGGGGACAGTACTACGAGCAGTACTTC; CDR3 protein: CSVVGARGQYYEQYF
D gene: TRBD1; J gene: TRBJ2-6; clone size: many; V gene: TRBV15; CDR3 DNA: TGTGCCACCAGCAGAGATGTGGGACAGGTCGGCTCTGGGGCCAACGTCCTGACTTTC; CDR3 protein: CATSRDVGQVGSGANVLTF
D gene: NA; J gene: TRBJ2-7; clone size: NA; V gene: TRBV24-1; CDR3 DNA: TGTGCCACCAGTGATTCTTCGGTCCGGGAGCGTAACGAGCAGTACTTC; CDR3 protein: CATSDSSVRERNEQYF
D gene: TRBD1; J gene: TRBJ2-5; clone size: NA; V gene: TRBV6-1; CDR3 DNA: TGTGCCAGCAGTGGGGGGACAGGGGTTGGAGAGACCCAGTACTTC; CDR3 protein: CASSGGTGVGETQYF
D gene: NA; J gene: TRBJ1-5; clone size: once; V gene: TRBV19; CDR3 DNA: TGTGCCAGTAGTACCTGGGGGGATAGCAATCAGCCCCAGCATTTT; CDR3 protein: CASSTWGDSNQPQHF
D gene: NA; J gene: TRBJ1-2; clone size: NA; V gene: TRBV4-1; CDR3 DNA: TGCGCCAGCAGCCAAGAGAGGCGGGGGGGCAACACCTTC; CDR3 protein: CASSQERRGGNTF
D gene: NA; J gene: TRBJ1-6; clone size: NA; V gene: TRBV19; CDR3 DNA: TGTGCCAGCAGCGTAACAGGGATGAATTCACCCCTCCACTTT; CDR3 protein: CASSVTGMNSPLHF
D gene: NA; J gene: TRBJ1-1; clone size: once; V gene: TRBV7-4; CDR3 DNA: TGTGCCAGCAGCTTCCCCTCAGGGTCCACTGAAGCTTCCTTT; CDR3 protein: CASSFPSGSTEASF
D gene: NA; J gene: TRBJ1-1; clone size: NA; V gene: TRBV4-2; CDR3 DNA: TGTGCCAGCCGAGACCGGGTCCAAGCTTTCTTT; CDR3 protein: CASRDRVQAFF
D gene: NA; J gene: TRBJ2-5; clone size: NA; V gene: TRBV20-1; CDR3 DNA: TGCAGTGCTCCCGCCTGTCTAGCCGTACAAGAGGCCCAGTACTTC; CDR3 protein: CSAPACLAVQEAQYF
D gene: TRBD1; J gene: TRBJ1-3; clone size: NA; V gene: TRBV15; CDR3 DNA: TGTGCCACCAGCTTCTTAGGGGGCCTACGCTCTGGAAACACCATATATTTT; CDR3 protein: CATSFLGGLRSGNTIYF
D gene: NA; J gene: TRBJ1-2; clone size: NA; V gene: TRBV9; CDR3 DNA: TGTGCCAGCAGCGTGGGGGAGGGGCGAAACTACACCTTC; CDR3 protein: CASSVGEGRNYTF
D gene: NA; J gene: TRBJ2-1; clone size: once; V gene: TRBV19; CDR3 DNA: TGTGCCAGTAGTTCCTTGGATAGCTCCTACAATGAGCAGTTCTTC; CDR3 protein: CASSSLDSSYNEQFF
D gene: NA; J gene: TRBJ2-6; clone size: once; V gene: TRBV5-1; CDR3 DNA: TGCGCCAGCAGCCTAGGAACAGGGTCCGGGGCCAACGTCCTGACTTTC; CDR3 protein: CASSLGTGSGANVLTF
D gene: NA; J gene: TRBJ2-7; clone size: many; V gene: TRBV29-1; CDR3 DNA: TGCAGCGTCCCAGTGGGGGCTTACGAGCAGTACTTC; CDR3 protein: CSVPVGAYEQYF
D gene: TRBD1; J gene: TRBJ1-2; clone size: NA; V gene: TRBV20-1; CDR3 DNA: TGCAGTGCTAGGGGGACAGATTTTTATGGCTACACCTTC; CDR3 protein: CSARGTDFYGYTF
D gene: NA; J gene: TRBJ1-1; clone size: NA; V gene: TRBV29-1; CDR3 DNA: TGCAGCGTTGAAGATCGGGGAACGAGCTCTGGAAACACTGAAGCTTTCTTT; CDR3 protein: CSVEDRGTSSGNTEAFF
D gene: NA; J gene: TRBJ1-6; clone size: NA; V gene: TRBV20-1; CDR3 DNA: TGCAGTGCTCCTGCCCTGACAGACTATAATTCACCCCTCCACTTT; CDR3 protein: CSAPALTDYNSPLHF
D gene: NA; J gene: TRBJ1-2; clone size: NA; V gene: TRBV7-2; CDR3 DNA: TGTGCCAGCAGCTCTGGACAGTATGGCTACACCTTC; CDR3 protein: CASSSGQYGYTF
D gene: NA; J gene: TRBJ1-4; clone size: NA; V gene: TRBV5-1; CDR3 DNA: TGCGCCAGCAGCTTGACAGGGACCGCCCTCGAAAAACTGTTTTTT; CDR3 protein: CASSLTGTALEKLFF
D gene: NA; J gene: TRBJ1-2; clone size: once; V gene: TRBV7-9; CDR3 DNA: TGTGCCAGCAGCCCGCACCTCCCGACAGAGCAAGCTAACTATGGCTACACCTTC; CDR3 protein: CASSPHLPTEQANYGYTF
D gene: TRBD1; J gene: TRBJ2-6; clone size: many; V gene: TRBV5-6; CDR3 DNA: TGTGCCAGCAGCCGCCCGACAGGGCGGCCTGGGGCCAACGTCCTGACTTTC; CDR3 protein: CASSRPTGRPGANVLTF
D gene: NA; J gene: TRBJ1-5; clone size: NA; V gene: TRBV30; CDR3 DNA: TGTGCCTGGAGTGTACTTGGGGGCGGGCAGCCCCAGCATTTT; CDR3 protein: CAWSVLGGGQPQHF
D gene: NA; J gene: TRBJ1-3; clone size: few; V gene: TRBV19; CDR3 DNA: TGTGCCAGTAGTGTAAGGACGGACGCCTCTGGAAACACCATATATTTT; CDR3 protein: CASSVRTDASGNTIYF
D gene: NA; J gene: TRBJ1-2; clone size: NA; V gene: TRBV29-1; CDR3 DNA: TGCAGCGCGGGGGGTGGCTACACCTTC; CDR3 protein: CSAGGGYTF
D gene: TRBD1; J gene: TRBJ2-2; clone size: few; V gene: TRBV3-1; CDR3 DNA: TGTGCCAGCAGCCACGCGGGGACAGGGGTACCCGGGGAGCTGTTTTTT; CDR3 protein: CASSHAGTGVPGELFF
D gene: NA; J gene: TRBJ1-5; clone size: NA; V gene: TRBV28; CDR3 DNA: TGTGCCAGCAGTTGGTTAGGGGTGGGGCAGCCCCAGCATTTT; CDR3 protein: CASSWLGVGQPQHF
D gene: NA; J gene: TRBJ2-6; clone size: NA; V gene: TRBV20-1; CDR3 DNA: TGCAGTGTGTATCCCGGAGATGGGGCCAACGTCCTGACTTTC; CDR3 protein: CSVYPGDGANVLTF
D gene: NA; J gene: TRBJ1-1; clone size: once; V gene: TRBV10-3; CDR3 DNA: TGTGCCATCGGTGCAGGGGTAAGGAACACTGAAGCTTTCTTT; CDR3 protein: CAIGAGVRNTEAFF
D gene: TRBD1; J gene: TRBJ1-1; clone size: NA; V gene: TRBV9; CDR3 DNA: TGTGCCAGCTCACCCCAGTTGCGGACAGGGGGCACTGAAGCTTTCTTT; CDR3 protein: CASSPQLRTGGTEAFF
D gene: NA; J gene: TRBJ1-5; clone size: NA; V gene: TRBV19; CDR3 DNA: TGTGCCAGTAGTCGAAAGGGTCGCAATCAGCCCCAGCATTTT; CDR3 protein: CASSRKGRNQPQHF
D gene: NA; J gene: TRBJ1-1; clone size: many; V gene: TRBV20-1; CDR3 DNA: TGCAGTGCTAGAGATCCCCTTACAGGATTGGACACTGAAGCTTTCTTT; CDR3 protein: CSARDPLTGLDTEAFF